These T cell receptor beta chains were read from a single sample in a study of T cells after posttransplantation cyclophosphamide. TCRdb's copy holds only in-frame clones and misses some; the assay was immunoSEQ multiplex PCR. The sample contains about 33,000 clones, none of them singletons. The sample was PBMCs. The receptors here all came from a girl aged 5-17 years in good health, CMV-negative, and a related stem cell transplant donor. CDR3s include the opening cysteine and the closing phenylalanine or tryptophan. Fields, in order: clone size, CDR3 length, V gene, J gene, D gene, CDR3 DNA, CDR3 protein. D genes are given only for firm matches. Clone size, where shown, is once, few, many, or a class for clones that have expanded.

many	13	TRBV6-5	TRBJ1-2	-	TGTGCCAGCAGTTACCAAGGGAGCTATGGCTACACCTTC	CASSYQGSYGYTF
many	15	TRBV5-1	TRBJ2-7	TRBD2	TGCGCCAGCAAAGGACTAGCGGGGGCCGACTACGAGCAGTACTTC	CASKGLAGADYEQYF
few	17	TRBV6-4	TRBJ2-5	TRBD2	TGTGCCAGCAGTGACTCGATGGGACTAGCCCAAACGGAGACCCAGTACTTC	CASSDSMGLAQTETQYF
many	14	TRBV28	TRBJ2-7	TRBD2	TGTGCCAGCAGCCCTAGCGGGAGGACCTACGAGCAGTACTTC	CASSPSGRTYEQYF
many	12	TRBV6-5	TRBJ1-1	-	TGTGCCAGCAGTTACGAAGAAGGGGTAGCTTTCTTT	CASSYEEGVAFF
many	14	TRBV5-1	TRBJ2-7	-	TGCGCCAGCAGCTTGGAACGAGCTTCCTACGAGCAGTACTTC	CASSLERASYEQYF
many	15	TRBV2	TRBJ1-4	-	TGTGCCAGCACTACTGGGGGGGAGCAAGGTGAAAAACTGTTTTTT	CASTTGGEQGEKLFF
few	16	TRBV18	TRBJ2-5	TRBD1	TGTGCCAGCTCAATCTTGGGACAGGGTTTCACAGAGACCCAGTACTTC	CASSILGQGFTETQYF
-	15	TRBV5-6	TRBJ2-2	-	TGTGCCAGCAGCTTAGTACTAGCCTACACCGGGGAGCTGTTTTTT	CASSLVLAYTGELFF
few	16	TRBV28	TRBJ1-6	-	TGTGCCAGCAGTGATCCCACATACGAGGGGGAGTCACCCCTCCACTTT	CASSDPTYEGESPLHF
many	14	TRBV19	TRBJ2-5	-	TGTGCCAGTAGTCTGGCCGGGGTACAAGAGACCCAGTACTTC	CASSLAGVQETQYF
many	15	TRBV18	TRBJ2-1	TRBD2	TGTGCCAGCTCACCGCGGACTAGCGACTACAATGAGCAGTTCTTC	CASSPRTSDYNEQFF
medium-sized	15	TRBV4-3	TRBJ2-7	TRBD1	TGCGCCAGCAGCCACGGACAGGATGGGGCCTACGAGCAGTACTTC	CASSHGQDGAYEQYF
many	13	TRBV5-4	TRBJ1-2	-	TGTGCCAGCAGCTTGGAGACAGCCTATGGCTACACCTTC	CASSLETAYGYTF
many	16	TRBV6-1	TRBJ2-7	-	TGTGCCAGCAGTGAATGGGGCCGGGGGAGCTCCTACGAGCAGTACTTC	CASSEWGRGSSYEQYF
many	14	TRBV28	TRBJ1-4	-	TGTGCCAGCAGTTTAATTACAGGAGTTGAAAAACTGTTTTTT	CASSLITGVEKLFF
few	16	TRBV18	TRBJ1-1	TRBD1	TGTGCCAGCTCACCAGGACAGGGGGCATGGTACACTGAAGCTTTCTTT	CASSPGQGAWYTEAFF
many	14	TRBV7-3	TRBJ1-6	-	TGTGCCAGCAGCTTCGCAGGGTTAGGATCACCCCTCCACTTT	CASSFAGLGSPLHF
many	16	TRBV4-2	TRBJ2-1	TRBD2	TGTGCCAGCAGCCAAGATTGGGCTAGCGGGGGCAATGAGCAGTTCTTC	CASSQDWASGGNEQFF
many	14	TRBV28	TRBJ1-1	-	TGTGCCAGCAGTTTCCATGACAAGAACACTGAAGCTTTCTTT	CASSFHDKNTEAFF
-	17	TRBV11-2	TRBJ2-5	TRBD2	TGTGCCAGCAGCTTATTTACAACTAGCGGGGGCGGAGGGACCCAGTACTTC	CASSLFTTSGGGGTQYF
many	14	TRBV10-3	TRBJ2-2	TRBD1	TGTGCCATCAGTCTGGGACAGGGACCCGGGGAGCTGTTTTTT	CAISLGQGPGELFF
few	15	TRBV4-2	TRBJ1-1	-	TGTGCCAGCAGCCAAGATCTGGGTATTCAGGGCCAAGCTTTCTTT	CASSQDLGIQGQAFF
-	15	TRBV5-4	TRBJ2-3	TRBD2	TGTGCCAGCAGCTTGACTAGCGGGCCCGGGGATACGCAGTATTTT	CASSLTSGPGDTQYF
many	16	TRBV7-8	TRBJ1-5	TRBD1	TGTGCCAGCAGCTTAGGACAGGGGGCGCGCAATCAGCCCCAGCATTTT	CASSLGQGARNQPQHF
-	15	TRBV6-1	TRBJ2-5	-	TGTGCCAGCAGTGAAAACGTAGTCTTGAGTGAGACCCAGTACTTC	CASSENVVLSETQYF
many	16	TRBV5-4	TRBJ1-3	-	TGTGCCAGCAGCTTGTGGGGGGGCGCGCTTGGAAACACCATATATTTT	CASSLWGGALGNTIYF
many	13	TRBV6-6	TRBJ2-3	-	TGTGCCAGCAGTTACCGGGTCGCAGATACGCAGTATTTT	CASSYRVADTQYF
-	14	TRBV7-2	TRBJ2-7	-	TGTGCCAGCAGCTTAATACGGAGCTCCTACGAGCAGTACTTC	CASSLIRSSYEQYF
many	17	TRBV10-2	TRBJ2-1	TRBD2	TGCGCCAGCAGTGAAGTAAAGAGCGGGAGCCGCTACAATGAGCAGTTCTTC	CASSEVKSGSRYNEQFF
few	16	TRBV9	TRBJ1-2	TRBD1	TGTGCCAGCAGCCCCCGACGACAGGGGCCGGGGTATGGCTACACCTTC	CASSPRRQGPGYGYTF
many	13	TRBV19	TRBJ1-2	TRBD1	TGTGCCACCTCCAGGGACAGTAACTATGGCTACACCTTC	CATSRDSNYGYTF
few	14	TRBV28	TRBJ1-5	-	TGTGCCAGCAGTGGACAGACAGGCAATCAGCCCCAGCATTTT	CASSGQTGNQPQHF
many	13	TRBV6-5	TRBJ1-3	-	TGTGCCAGCAGCAGGGCGTCTGGAAACACCATATATTTT	CASSRASGNTIYF
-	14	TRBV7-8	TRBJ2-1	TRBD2	TGCGCCAGCAGAGTGGGAGGGATGGCCGATGAGCAGTTCTTC	CASRVGGMADEQFF
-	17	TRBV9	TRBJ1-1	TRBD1	TGTGCCAGCAGTTCCGGACAGGGGGCTTTCATGAACACTGAAGCTTTCTTT	CASSSGQGAFMNTEAFF
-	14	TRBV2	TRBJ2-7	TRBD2	TGTGCCAGCAGTGAAACTAGCGGGAGTCCCAAGCAGTACTTC	CASSETSGSPKQYF
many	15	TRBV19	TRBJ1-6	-	TGTGCCAGTACTACGGGGAGGGGCGGTAATTCACCCCTCCACTTT	CASTTGRGGNSPLHF
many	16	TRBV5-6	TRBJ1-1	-	TGTGCCAGCAATAAACGGGGAGTCCGCATGAACACTGAAGCTTTCTTT	CASNKRGVRMNTEAFF
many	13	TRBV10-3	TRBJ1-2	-	TGTGCCATCAGGGAAGGGGTTAACTATGGCTACACCTTC	CAIREGVNYGYTF
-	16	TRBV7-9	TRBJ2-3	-	TGTGCCAGCAGCTTCGGCGGGGGCTTCCAACGAGATACGCAGTATTTT	CASSFGGGFQRDTQYF
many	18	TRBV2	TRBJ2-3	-	TGTGCCAGCATTCCGGGGGCCTGGGAGGGACGTAACACAGATACGCAGTATTTT	CASIPGAWEGRNTDTQYF
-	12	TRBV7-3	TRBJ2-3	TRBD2	TGTGCCAGCAGCTCTCCCGGGACTATGCAGTATTTT	CASSSPGTMQYF
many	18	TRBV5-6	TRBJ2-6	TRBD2	TGTGCCAGCAGCTTACCTAGCGGGAGGGTCTCTGGGGCCAACGTCCTGACTTTC	CASSLPSGRVSGANVLTF
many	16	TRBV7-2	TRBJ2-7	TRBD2	TGTGCCAGCAGCTTAGTGCGTGCTAGCGGGAGATACGAGCAGTACTTC	CASSLVRASGRYEQYF
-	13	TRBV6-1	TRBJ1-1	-	TGTGCCAGCAGTGAGCGGGAGAACACTGAAGCTTTCTTT	CASSERENTEAFF
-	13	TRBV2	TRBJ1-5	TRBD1	TGTGCCAGCAAGGAGACAGGGAATCAGCCCCAGCATTTT	CASKETGNQPQHF
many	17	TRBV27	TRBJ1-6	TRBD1	TGTGCCAGCAGACTACTTCGGACAGGGGGAGGGTCTTCACCCCTCCACTTT	CASRLLRTGGGSSPLHF
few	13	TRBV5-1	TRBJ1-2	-	TGCGTCAGCAGCTTCAGTGCTAACTATGGCTACACCTTC	CVSSFSANYGYTF
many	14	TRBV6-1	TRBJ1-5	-	TGTGCCAGCAGTCGCGACAGGCTCAATCAGCCCCAGCATTTT	CASSRDRLNQPQHF
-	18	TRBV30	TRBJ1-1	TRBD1	TGTGCCTGGAGTGGGGTCCCGACAGGGGGTACATTCAGTACTGAAGCTTTCTTT	CAWSGVPTGGTFSTEAFF
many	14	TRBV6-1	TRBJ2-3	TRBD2	TGTGCCAGCAGGGAACTAGCGGGGTGGAATACGCAGTATTTT	CASRELAGWNTQYF